This passage covers 17 T cell receptor beta chains from one sample sequenced in a study of T cells in Graves' hyperthyroidism and ophthalmopathy. Amplified TCR beta CDR3 regions came from RNA transcripts. TCR CDR3 underwent first-round RT-PCR with the HTBI primer set. Via MiXCR, TCRdb re-called the multiplex PCR reads, giving one row per CDR3 protein. This sample carries around 240,000 distinct CDR3 sequences, roughly 15% of them seen once, and the ten largest clones take under 35%. Sequenced input: blood. Receptor source: a woman aged 18-29 years with Graves' ophthalmopathy.

This clonotype was picked up many times. The gene calls are TRBV19 and TRBJ2-1; 7 bases are shared with TRBD1. Losses at the gene ends were 6 bases for V and 3 bases for J; bases not matched to a gene: 8. Per germline, CDR1 LNHDA and CDR2 SQIVND (reference sequence). The CDR3 extends over 15 amino acids. CDR3: CASSAAGTVYNEQFF. In DNA form, the CDR3 reads TGTGCCAGTAGCGCTGCAGGGACAGTCTACAATGAGCAGTTCTTC.

This clonotype was observed a few times. The chain carries TRBV4-1 and TRBJ2-5, with 8 positions matching TRBD2. Germline V gene sequence: CDR1 MGHRA, CDR2 YSYEKL. V lost 3 bases and J lost 5; bases outside the gene matches: 8. CDR3 length: 15 residues. The CDR3 DNA reads as TGCGCCAGCAGCCACGTAACGGGAGGGTATGAGACCCAGTACTTC. This codes for CASSHVTGGYETQYF.

This clonotype was detected ten times or more. The chain links TRBV5-1 to TRBJ1-1; D not certain. This CDR3 region has 14 residues. Germline values: CDR1 SGHRS, CDR2 YFSETQ. Between the trimmed V and J ends, which lost 3 bases and 0 bases, there was a span of 9 bases. The CDR3 region is CASSSLDLNTEAFF. In nucleotides, the CDR3 is TGCGCCAGCAGCTCCCTGGACCTGAACACTGAAGCTTTCTTT.

This clonotype was observed at least ten times. The V call is TRBV12-3 or TRBV12-4, the J call TRBJ1-3, with 9 positions matching TRBD1. The CDR3 is made up of 16 amino acids. The junction had 3 bases not matched to a gene; V was cut back by 0 bases and J by 3 bases. CDR3 region: CASSLAGQGRGNTIYF. For the CDR3, the DNA is TGTGCCAGCAGTTTAGCGGGACAGGGACGTGGAAACACCATATATTTT.

The chain has TRBV5-4 and TRBJ2-1; 10 bases match TRBD2. J lost 9 bases, V lost 0 bases, and 6 bases had no gene match. Germline V gene data show CDR1 as SGHNT and CDR2 as YYREEE (reference sequence). The CDR3 length is 15 residues. This chain's CDR3 is CASSLGKLAGTEQFF. In nucleotides, the CDR3 is TGTGCCAGCAGCTTGGGGAAACTAGCGGGAACTGAGCAGTTCTTC.

The chain employs TRBV5-4 and TRBJ1-5; 8 nucleotides match TRBD1. The CDR3 has 17 amino acids. The ends lost 0 bases at V and 1 base at J; junction bases unmatched: 6. Per the germline V gene, CDR1 is SGHNT and CDR2 is YYREEE (reference sequence). As DNA, the CDR3 is TGTGCCAGCAGCTTGGACGGACAGGGCTCCAGCAATCAGCCCCAGCATTTT. This codes for CASSLDGQGSSNQPQHF.

Turning to this clonotype: A single base separates this from a much larger clone, so it may be a read error. The CDR3 DNA follows: TGTGCCAGCAGTTACTTGAAACAGAGCTACAACTCCTACAATGAGCAGTTCTTC. Protein sequence: CASSYLKQSYNSYNEQFF. This chain uses TRBV6-2 or TRBV6-3 with TRBJ2-1; D is uncertain. Germline V gene lookup returns CDR1 MNHEY and CDR2 SVGEGT. V was cut by 1 base and J by 0 bases, with 16 bases left in between. The CDR3 runs to 18 residues.

This clonotype has a count of ten or more. The CDR3 coding sequence is TGTGCCAGCAGTTTACTCGGGACAGGGGCCCAAAAACTGTTTTTT. Amino acids: CASSLLGTGAQKLFF. The V and J genes are TRBV28 and TRBJ1-4, with TRBD1 matching 10 bases. Germline values: CDR1 MDHEN, CDR2 SYDVKM. The CDR3 is made up of 15 amino acids. V lost 2 bases, J lost 9 bases, and 6 bases stayed unmatched.

This clonotype was observed at least ten times. V gene TRBV13 combines with J gene TRBJ1-1; D is unclear. The V end was cut by 0 bases, the J end by 4 bases, with 6 bases between. The CDR3 totals 13 residues. Per germline, CDR1 PRHDT and CDR2 FYEKMQ (reference sequence). For the CDR3, the DNA is TGTGCCAGCAGCTTAGGGAAATTCACTGAAGCTTTCTTT. This sequence encodes CASSLGKFTEAFF.

This chain uses TRBV4-2 with TRBJ2-2; no definite D call. Trimming shortened V by 2 bases and J by 3 bases, and 10 bases separated the two germline ends. Germline V gene sequence: CDR1 LGHNA, CDR2 YNFKEQ. This CDR3 has 15 amino acids. The CDR3 nucleotides are TGTGCCAGCAGCCAAAATTTCCCGGACACCGGGGAGCTGTTTTTT. It codes for CASSQNFPDTGELFF.

This clonotype was detected ten times or more. The CDR3 loop reads CSARGSGTGGNYGYTF. Written as DNA, the CDR3 is TGCAGTGCTAGGGGCTCCGGGACAGGTGGTAACTATGGCTACACCTTC. This chain connects TRBV20-1 to TRBJ1-2; 8 bases map to TRBD1. After removal of 3 bases from V and 1 base from J, the junction contained 10 bases not matched to a gene. CDR1 and CDR2 from the germline V gene are DFQATT and SNEGSKA (reference sequence). The CDR3 is 16 amino acids.

This clonotype occurred many times. The chain links TRBV28 to TRBJ1-2, with D unclear. Trimming stripped 5 bases from V and 4 bases from J, with 14 bases between. Germline V CDR1 and CDR2: MDHEN, SYDVKM. CDR3 length equals 14 residues. CDR3 sequence: CASSGVSVGYGYTF. The CDR3, as DNA: TGTGCCAGCAGTGGGGTCAGCGTGGGCTATGGCTACACCTTC.

The chain links TRBV20-1 to TRBJ2-1; TRBD2 matches at 12 bases. V trimming: 7 bases; J trimming: 8 bases; junction bases outside the gene matches: 6. The CDR3 is 13 amino acids. CDR1 is DFQATT and CDR2 is SNEGSKA in the germline V gene (reference sequence). The CDR3, as DNA: TGCAGTGGGGTGCTAGCGGGGGGGCATGAGCAGTTCTTC. Amino acid sequence: CSGVLAGGHEQFF.

This clonotype was recorded many times. The V call is TRBV28, the J call TRBJ2-7; D is possibly TRBD1 (6 bases). CDR3 length: 13 residues. V was pared by 2 bases and J by 4 bases, with 9 bases between. CDR1 is MDHEN and CDR2 is SYDVKM in the germline V gene. The CDR3 DNA sequence: TGTGCCAGCAGTTTAGCAGGGGTATACGAGCAGTACTTC. The encoded protein is CASSLAGVYEQYF.

Many counts were recorded for this clonotype. The CDR3 here is CSAPQFTDTQYF. The CDR3 region has the DNA TGCAGTGCCCCACAGTTCACAGATACGCAGTATTTT. This rearrangement joins TRBV20-1 to TRBJ2-3; D is undetermined. CDR3 size: 12 residues. The V gene's germline CDR1 is DFQATT and CDR2 SNEGSKA (reference sequence). V was clipped by 6 bases and J by 2 bases, with 9 bases between them.

Ten or more counts support this clonotype. CDR3 nucleotide sequence: TGCGCCAGCAGTGAGGTTGTACTAGCCAAAAACATTCAGTACTTC. Translation gives CASSEVVLAKNIQYF. The chain links TRBV10-1 to TRBJ2-4, with D hard to call. Trimming pared 2 bases from V and 0 bases from J, leaving 8 bases between. Germline assignment: CDR1 WNHNN and CDR2 SYGVQD (reference sequence). CDR3 length: 15 residues.

This clonotype was observed at least ten times. This chain links TRBV6-1 with TRBJ1-2; TRBD1 agrees at 8 bases. Germline V gene sequence: CDR1 MNHNS, CDR2 SASEGT. CDR3 size: 11 residues. Trimming removed 10 bases from V and 8 bases from J; junction bases left unmatched: 6. The CDR3 spells CATRQGYGYTF. The CDR3 DNA reads as TGTGCCACCAGACAGGGGTACGGCTACACCTTC.